These T cell receptor beta chains were read from a single sample in a study of blood T cells in healthy people across ages. TCRdb fed the 5' RACE reads into MiXCR, producing one record per CDR3 protein. The sample includes some 1.1 million distinct CDR3 sequences, about two fifths of them seen just once. Material: blood. The source of these receptors is a man aged 18 to 29 in good health. CDR3s include the opening cysteine and the closing phenylalanine or tryptophan. The D gene is left open where the match is weak. Some rows have no size entry. The others give once, few or many, or a class for an expanded clone.

. | . | TRBJ2-1 | TRBV9 | TGTGCCAGCAGCGCGTCGGGGGTGCTCTCCTACAATGAGCAGTTCTTC | CASSASGVLSYNEQFF
few | . | TRBJ1-2 | TRBV4-1 | TGCGCCAGCAGCCAGACAGCCTACTATGGCTACACCTTC | CASSQTAYYGYTF
few | . | TRBJ2-7 | TRBV21-1 | TGTGCCAGCAGCAAACCCCCAGGGAAAGCCTACGAGCAGTACTTC | CASSKPPGKAYEQYF
. | . | TRBJ2-1 | TRBV27 | TGTGCCAGCTGGAGCTCCTACAATGAGCAGTTCTTC | CASWSSYNEQFF
many | TRBD1 | TRBJ2-1 | TRBV10-3 | TGTGCCATCGCCGACCCCGACAGGGGAATTAATGAGCAGTTCTTC | CAIADPDRGINEQFF
. | . | TRBJ2-1 | TRBV7-2 | TGTGCCAGCAGCCTCTCCCAGGGGCTTTACAATGAGCGGTTCTTC | CASSLSQGLYNERFF
. | TRBD2 | TRBJ2-3 | TRBV12-3/TRBV12-4 | TGTGCCAGCAGTTTTGCTAGCGGGGTGTACACAGATACGCAGTATTTT | CASSFASGVYTDTQYF
few | TRBD1 | TRBJ2-1 | TRBV27 | TGTGCCAGCAGTTTCCACCGGGACAGGGCCAATGAGCAGTTCTTC | CASSFHRDRANEQFF
. | . | TRBJ1-1 | TRBV2 | TGTGCCAGCAGTGAAGGCCACACTGAAGCTTTCTTT | CASSEGHTEAFF
few | . | TRBJ1-4 | TRBV12-3/TRBV12-4 | TGTGCCAGCAGTTTAGGACAGGATCCAGGGGAAAAACTGTTTTTT | CASSLGQDPGEKLFF
. | TRBD1 | TRBJ2-2 | TRBV2 | TGTGCCAGCGTGGGACAGGGAGGGACCGGGGAGCTGTTTTTT | CASVGQGGTGELFF
. | . | TRBJ1-6 | TRBV20-1 | TGCAGTGCTAGTGACGGGGGTAGTGGTTCACCCCTCCACTTT | CSASDGGSGSPLHF
. | TRBD2 | TRBJ2-1 | TRBV24-1 | TGTGCCACCAGTGATCCGGGACTAGCTAACAATGAGCAGTTCTTC | CATSDPGLANNEQFF
. | TRBD1 | TRBJ1-4 | TRBV20-1 | TGCAGTGCTAGAGAGGGGGGGACAGGGCCATTAACGGAAAAACTGTTTTTT | CSAREGGTGPLTEKLFF
. | TRBD2 | TRBJ2-1 | TRBV11-1 | TGTGCCAGCAGCTTAAGGGGACTAGCGGGGGGATACAATGAGCAGTTCTTC | CASSLRGLAGGYNEQFF
few | . | TRBJ1-2 | TRBV20-1 | TGCAGGGTGACCGGGTTTGGCTACACCTTC | CRVTGFGYTF
. | TRBD1 | TRBJ2-2 | TRBV4-1 | TGCGCCAGCAGCCAAGAGAGGGACAGGGGTTGGAACACCGGGGAGCTGTTTTTT | CASSQERDRGWNTGELFF
few | . | TRBJ2-1 | TRBV11-2 | TGTGCCAGCAGCGTAAACAGGGCCAATGAGCAGTTCTTC | CASSVNRANEQFF
. | . | TRBJ1-1 | TRBV29-1 | TGCAGCGCCTCAGGGTGGGGCTCTGAAGCTTTCTTT | CSASGWGSEAFF
. | TRBD1 | TRBJ2-3 | TRBV6-5 | TGTGCCGCTGGGACAGCGAACGGGGATACGCAGTATTTT | CAAGTANGDTQYF
few | . | TRBJ2-7 | TRBV10-3 | TGTGCCATCAGTGGGACAGTCTCCTACGAGCAGTACTTC | CAISGTVSYEQYF
. | . | TRBJ1-1 | TRBV4-1 | TGCGCCAGCAGCCAAGGGGGCAGGGGACTAAACACTGAAGCTTTCTTT | CASSQGGRGLNTEAFF
. | . | TRBJ1-1 | TRBV7-2 | TGTGCCAGCAGCTTATCCCCACGAGTGAACACTGAAGCTTTCTTT | CASSLSPRVNTEAFF
. | TRBD1 | TRBJ2-1 | TRBV30 | TGTGCCTGGAGTGTAGGGACAGGGGGCCCTAAACAAACCTACAATGAGCAGTTCTTC | CAWSVGTGGPKQTYNEQFF
. | . | TRBJ2-7 | TRBV27 | TGTGCCAGCACCCCGGGCCAGTGTTCCTACGAGCAGTACTTC | CASTPGQCSYEQYF
many | . | TRBJ1-2 | TRBV20-1 | TGCAGTGCTAGAGATCAGTTTAACTATGGCTACACCTTC | CSARDQFNYGYTF
few | . | TRBJ2-5 | TRBV5-6 | TGTGCCAGCAGTAGAGGGATGGACTACAATGAGCAGTACTTC | CASSRGMDYNEQYF
. | . | TRBJ1-2 | TRBV6-6 | TGTGCCAGCAGTTATCCTTCGGGGGAGGGCTACACCTTC | CASSYPSGEGYTF
. | TRBD1 | TRBJ2-3 | TRBV5-1 | TGCGCCAGCAGCTGGACGACAGGGGGCAGTGAAGATACGCAGTATTTT | CASSWTTGGSEDTQYF
few | TRBD1 | TRBJ1-2 | TRBV6-5 | TGTGCCAGCAGTCCGGGACAGGGAAGTGATGGCTACACCTTC | CASSPGQGSDGYTF
. | . | TRBJ1-6 | TRBV14 | TGTGCCAGCAGCCAAACTAGGGATTCACCCCTCCACTTT | CASSQTRDSPLHF
many | . | TRBJ2-2 | TRBV6-4 | TGTGCCAGCAGTGACTCGATGGGGAACACCGGGGAGCTGTTTTTT | CASSDSMGNTGELFF
few | . | TRBJ1-2 | TRBV4-3 | TGCGCCAGCAGCCAAGCTGCAGCAGCTAACTATGGCTACACCTTC | CASSQAAAANYGYTF
few | TRBD1 | TRBJ1-4 | TRBV15 | TGTGCCACCAGCAGACTGACAGGGGACTGGGGGAAGGCTGAAAAACTGTTTTTT | CATSRLTGDWGKAEKLFF
. | . | TRBJ2-7 | TRBV20-1 | TGCAGTGCTATGACACCCTACGAGCAGTACTTC | CSAMTPYEQYF
. | TRBD1 | TRBJ1-1 | TRBV27 | TGTGCCAGCAGTCCACGACCCGACACAGGGGGCTGGACTGAAGCTTTCTTT | CASSPRPDTGGWTEAFF
few | TRBD2 | TRBJ2-3 | TRBV12-3/TRBV12-4 | TGTGCCAGCAGCCCAAAACTAGCGGGGGGAGCAGATACGCAGTATTTT | CASSPKLAGGADTQYF